Below, 16 T cell receptor beta chains from the same sample are listed, as sequenced in a study of cytomegalovirus exposure and HLA in healthy donors (dated by TCRdb to 2017 to 2019). Libraries were built with the immunoSEQ multiplex PCR assay. A mixture of 60 forward primers for TCR Vbeta segments and 13 reverse primers for TCR Jbeta segments was used in the multiplex PCR. TCRdb stores this immuneACCESS table with in-frame sequences only. Part of the clones is absent; in the studies checked, under half of the shortfall reflects unresolved V genes, and no reason is known for the rest. The sample yields 75,000 to 90,000 clones; about 78% were counted once. Less than 7% of the sample is in the top ten clones. Sequenced: PBMCs. These receptors were taken from a male donor in good health and CMV-seropositive.

The chain recombines TRBV9 with TRBJ1-6, with unresolved D. Trimming removed 0 bases from V and 7 bases from J, with 8 bases in between. This CDR3 contains 14 residues. Per the germline V gene, CDR1 is SGDLS and CDR2 is YYNGEE. CDR3 nucleotides: TGTGCCAGCAGCGTAGGAAAGCAAAATTCACCCCTCCACTTT. This sequence encodes CASSVGKQNSPLHF.

The chain has TRBV10-2 and TRBJ2-1; possible D gene TRBD1, 5 bases. The germline CDR1 and CDR2 sequences are WSHSY and SAAADI. The CDR3 has 12 amino acids. V was shortened by 2 bases and J by 7 bases, with 6 bases between the two germline ends. The CDR3 is CASSEGQNEQFF. CDR3 nucleotides: TGCGCCAGCAGTGAGGGACAAAATGAGCAGTTCTTC.

There are a few counts of this clone. Germline and junction disagree at one end, which may indicate a read error. V is TRBV7-9 and J is TRBJ2-1; D might be TRBD1 (5 bases). The CDR3 extends over 15 amino acids. CDR1 SEHNR and CDR2 FQNEAQ come from the germline V gene (reference sequence). The CDR3 DNA reads TGTTCCAGCAGCCACTGGGGCCAGGGTTACAATGAGCAGTTCTTC. Amino acids: CSSSHWGQGYNEQFF.

CDR3 protein: CASSLRDRATYEQYF. CDR3 nucleotide sequence: TGTGCCAGCAGCTTACGGGACAGGGCCACCTACGAGCAGTACTTC. The V gene is TRBV7-2, the J gene TRBJ2-7; 9 bases map to TRBD1. The CDR3 sequence is 15 residues long. CDR1 and CDR2 from the germline V gene are SGHTA and FQGNSA. V trimming: 2 bases; J trimming: 2 bases; junction bases outside the gene matches: 4.

The count of this clone is one. V is TRBV27 and J is TRBJ2-7; TRBD1 aligns across 9 bases. V lost 5 bases to trimming and J lost 3 bases; unmatched junction nucleotides: 11. The CDR3 totals 16 residues. The germline V gene encodes CDR1 MNHEY and CDR2 SMNVEV (reference sequence). The chain's CDR3 is CASSPGQGPFLYEQYF. The CDR3 DNA follows: TGTGCCAGCAGTCCAGGACAGGGGCCTTTTCTCTACGAGCAGTACTTC.

V and J are TRBV28 and TRBJ1-2; D gene unclear. Germline lookup yields CDR1 MDHEN and CDR2 SYDVKM. The CDR3 loop spans 13 amino acids. The germline V and J ends were trimmed by 5 bases and 4 bases, with 11 bases remaining between them. The CDR3 bases are TGTGCCAGCAGTCAGGCTCGTAGCTATGGCTACACCTTC. Residues: CASSQARSYGYTF.

This chain joins TRBV5-4 and TRBJ2-3, with 10 positions matching TRBD2. The CDR3 is 16 amino acids. Germline V gene sequence: CDR1 SGHNT, CDR2 YYREEE (reference sequence). The junction had 8 bases not matched to a gene; V was cut back by 2 bases and J by 5 bases. The CDR3 here is CASSFPSGSEEDTQYF. The CDR3 DNA follows: TGTGCCAGCAGCTTCCCTAGCGGGAGTGAGGAAGATACGCAGTATTTT.

The rearrangement links TRBV19 to TRBJ1-5; tentative D call: TRBD1 (6 bases). Trimming left V 4 bases short and J 2 bases short, with 9 bases between. Germline CDR1 and CDR2: LNHDA and SQIVND (reference sequence). CDR3 size: 14 residues. The CDR3 DNA follows: TGTGCCAGTAGTAGCGAGGGGGGCAATCAGCCCCAGCATTTT. As protein: CASSSEGGNQPQHF.

The genes are TRBV5-1 and TRBJ1-6; D is ambiguous. V gave up 3 bases and J gave up 0 bases, with 16 bases separating them. The CDR3 spans 18 residues. Germline V CDR1 and CDR2: SGHRS, YFSETQ. In DNA, the CDR3 is TGCGCCAGCAGCTCGCGAGGGTCCCCGGGCTCCTATAATTCACCCCTCCACTTT. Translating gives CASSSRGSPGSYNSPLHF.

This clone was counted once. The V call is TRBV4-3, the J call TRBJ1-1; D possibly corresponds to TRBD1 (5 bases). Per germline, CDR1 LGHNA and CDR2 YSLEER. CDR3 length: 18 amino acids. V lost 0 bases and J lost 0, with 17 bases in between. The CDR3 reads CASSQEFRPSGLNTEAFF. For the CDR3, the DNA is TGCGCCAGCAGCCAAGAATTCCGCCCCTCAGGGTTGAACACTGAAGCTTTCTTT.

The rearrangement joins TRBV7-2 to TRBJ1-2, with D maybe TRBD1 (6 bases). V was pared by 8 bases and J by 5 bases, with 12 bases between. Germline V gene lookup returns CDR1 SGHTA and CDR2 FQGNSA. The CDR3 consists of 12 residues. The CDR3, as DNA: TGTGCCAGCCACGACCAGGGGTATGGCTACACCTTC. This gives the protein CASHDQGYGYTF.

This clone was counted a single time. The V gene is TRBV7-9, the J gene TRBJ1-4; the match to TRBD1 covers 9 bases. The J segment lost 8 bases and the V segment lost 5 bases, leaving 9 bases of the junction unmatched. CDR1 is SEHNR, CDR2 FQNEAQ, per germline (reference sequence). The CDR3 sequence is 15 residues long. CDR3 sequence: CASSLQGARGEKLFF. CDR3 in DNA: TGTGCCAGCAGCCTACAGGGGGCGAGAGGAGAAAAACTGTTTTTT.

V and J are TRBV7-9 and TRBJ1-1; 12 bases match TRBD1. The CDR3 sequence is 15 residues long. The V gene's germline CDR1 is SEHNR and CDR2 FQNEAQ (reference sequence). Germline trimming cut 5 bases from V and 4 bases from J; bases unmatched to any gene: 5. CDR3 residues: CASSEGQGARTEAFF. The CDR3, as DNA: TGTGCCAGCAGCGAGGGACAGGGGGCCCGCACTGAAGCTTTCTTT.

The V call is TRBV6-5, the J call TRBJ2-7; 7 bases agree with TRBD2. Trimming took 0 bases from V and 7 from J; bases not matched to a gene: 9. This CDR3 has 15 amino acids. Per the germline V gene, CDR1 is MNHEY and CDR2 is SVGAGI. CDR3 residues: CASSYSRTSDVEQYF. Written as DNA, the CDR3 is TGTGCCAGCAGTTACTCTCGGACTAGTGACGTGGAGCAGTACTTC.

V usage is TRBV27 and J usage is TRBJ2-5; 13 bases map to TRBD2. Trimming removed 1 base from V and 5 bases from J; junction bases left unmatched: 4. CDR3 length equals 16 residues. Germline assignment: CDR1 MNHEY and CDR2 SMNVEV (reference sequence). CDR3 in amino acids: CASSLLLAGGPETQYF. For the CDR3, the DNA is TGTGCCAGCAGTTTATTACTAGCGGGGGGGCCGGAGACCCAGTACTTC.

This clone was observed a handful of times. The chain uses TRBV28 and TRBJ1-2, with a tentative D call TRBD1 (5 bases). V lost 3 bases, J lost 5 bases, and 7 bases lay in between. Germline CDR1 reads MDHEN; CDR2 reads SYDVKM. The CDR3 has 12 amino acids. CDR3 nucleotides: TGTGCCAGCAGTTTGCGGGGGTATGGCTACACCTTC. Translated, it gives CASSLRGYGYTF.